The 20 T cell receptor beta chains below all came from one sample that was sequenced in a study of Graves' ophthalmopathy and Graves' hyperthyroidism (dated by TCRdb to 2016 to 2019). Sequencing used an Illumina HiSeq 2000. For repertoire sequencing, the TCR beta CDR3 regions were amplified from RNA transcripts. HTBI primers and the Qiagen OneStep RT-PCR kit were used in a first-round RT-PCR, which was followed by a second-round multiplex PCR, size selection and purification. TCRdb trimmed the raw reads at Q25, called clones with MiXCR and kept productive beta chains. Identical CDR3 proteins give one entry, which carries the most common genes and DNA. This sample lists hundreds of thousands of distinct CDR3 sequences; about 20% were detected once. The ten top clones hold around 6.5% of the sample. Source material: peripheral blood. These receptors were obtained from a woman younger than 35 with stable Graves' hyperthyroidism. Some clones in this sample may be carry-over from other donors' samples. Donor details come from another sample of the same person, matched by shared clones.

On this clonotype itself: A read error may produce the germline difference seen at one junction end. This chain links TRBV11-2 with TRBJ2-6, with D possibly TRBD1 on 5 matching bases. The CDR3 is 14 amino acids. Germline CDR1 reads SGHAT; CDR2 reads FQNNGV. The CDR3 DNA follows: TGTGCCAGCAGCTACCGATCTGGGGCCGACGTCCTGACTTTC. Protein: CASSYRSGADVLTF.

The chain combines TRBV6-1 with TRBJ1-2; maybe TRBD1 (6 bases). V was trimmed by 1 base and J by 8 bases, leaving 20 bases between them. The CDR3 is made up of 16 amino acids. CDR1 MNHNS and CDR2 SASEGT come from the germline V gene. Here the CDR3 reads CASSEERQGNLRGYTF. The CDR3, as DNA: TGTGCCAGCAGTGAAGAACGCCAGGGGAACCTGAGGGGCTACACCTTC.

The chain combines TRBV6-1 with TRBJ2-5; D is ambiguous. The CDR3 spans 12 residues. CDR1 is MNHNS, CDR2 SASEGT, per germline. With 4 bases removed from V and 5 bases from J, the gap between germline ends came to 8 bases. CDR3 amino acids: CASSGGTETQYF. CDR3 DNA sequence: TGTGCCAGCAGTGGCGGAACTGAGACCCAGTACTTC.

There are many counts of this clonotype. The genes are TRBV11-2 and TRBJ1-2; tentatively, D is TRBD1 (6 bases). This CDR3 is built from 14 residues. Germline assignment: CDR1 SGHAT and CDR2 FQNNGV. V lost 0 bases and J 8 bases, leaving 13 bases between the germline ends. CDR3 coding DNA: TGTGCCAGCAGCTTAGATCGCGGGGGCGGGGGCTACACCTTC. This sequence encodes CASSLDRGGGGYTF.

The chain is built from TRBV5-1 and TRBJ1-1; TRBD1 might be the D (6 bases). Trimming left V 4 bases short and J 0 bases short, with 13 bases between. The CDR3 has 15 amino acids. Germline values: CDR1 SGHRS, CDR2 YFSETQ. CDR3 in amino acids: CASSVPGQLNTEAFF. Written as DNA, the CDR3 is TGCGCCAGCAGCGTTCCGGGACAACTGAACACTGAAGCTTTCTTT.

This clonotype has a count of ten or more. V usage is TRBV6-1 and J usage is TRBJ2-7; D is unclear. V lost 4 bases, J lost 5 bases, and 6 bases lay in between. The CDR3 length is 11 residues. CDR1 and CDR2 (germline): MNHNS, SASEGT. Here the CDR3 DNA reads TGTGCCAGCAGTGGGGCGGACGAGCAGTACTTC. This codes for CASSGADEQYF.

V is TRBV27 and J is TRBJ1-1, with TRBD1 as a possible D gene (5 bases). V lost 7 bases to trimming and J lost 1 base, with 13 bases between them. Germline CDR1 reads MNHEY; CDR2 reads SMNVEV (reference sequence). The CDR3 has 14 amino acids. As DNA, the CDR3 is TGTGCCAGCAAACCGGGACCCACGAACACTGAAGCTTTCTTT. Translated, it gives CASKPGPTNTEAFF.

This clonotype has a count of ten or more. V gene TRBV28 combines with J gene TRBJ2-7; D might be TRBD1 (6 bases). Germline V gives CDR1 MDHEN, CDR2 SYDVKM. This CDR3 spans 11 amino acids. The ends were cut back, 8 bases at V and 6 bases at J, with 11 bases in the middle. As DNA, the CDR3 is TGTGCCAGCGGGGGCTGGGGCGAGCAGTACTTC. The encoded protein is CASGGWGEQYF.

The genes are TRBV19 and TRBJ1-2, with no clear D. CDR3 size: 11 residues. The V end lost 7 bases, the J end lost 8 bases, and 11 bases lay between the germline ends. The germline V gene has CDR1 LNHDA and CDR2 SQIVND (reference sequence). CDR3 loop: CASTMGSGYTF. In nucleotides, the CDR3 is TGTGCCAGTACCATGGGATCCGGCTACACCTTC.

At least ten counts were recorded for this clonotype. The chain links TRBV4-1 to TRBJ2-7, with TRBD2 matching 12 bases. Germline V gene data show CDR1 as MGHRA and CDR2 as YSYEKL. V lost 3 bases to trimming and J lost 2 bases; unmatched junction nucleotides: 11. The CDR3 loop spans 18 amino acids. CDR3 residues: CASSQDRLAGAHAYEQYF. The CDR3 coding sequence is TGCGCCAGCAGCCAGGACAGACTAGCGGGGGCCCATGCCTACGAGCAGTACTTC.

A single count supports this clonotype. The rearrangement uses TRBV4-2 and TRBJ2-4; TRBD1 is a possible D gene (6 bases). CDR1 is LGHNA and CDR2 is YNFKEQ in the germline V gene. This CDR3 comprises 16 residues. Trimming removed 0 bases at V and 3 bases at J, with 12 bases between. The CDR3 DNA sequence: TGTGCCAGCAGCCAAGAAAGGGGGTGGGGCAAAAACATTCAGTACTTC. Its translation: CASSQERGWGKNIQYF.

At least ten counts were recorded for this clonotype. DNA of the CDR3: TGTGCCAGCAGACGACAGCGGGGGTTGGTTGAAGCTTTCTTT. It specifies CASRRQRGLVEAFF. V is TRBV11-2 and J is TRBJ1-1; a possible D gene is TRBD1 (5 bases). There are 14 residues in the CDR3. The V and J ends lost 6 bases and 7 bases respectively, with 18 bases between them. Germline CDR1 reads SGHAT; CDR2 reads FQNNGV.

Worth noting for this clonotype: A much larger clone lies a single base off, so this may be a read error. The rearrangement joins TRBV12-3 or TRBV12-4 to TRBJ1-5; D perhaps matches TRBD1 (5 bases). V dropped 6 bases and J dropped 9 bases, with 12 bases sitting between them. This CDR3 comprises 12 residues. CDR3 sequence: CASRQEGRPQHF. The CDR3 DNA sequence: TGTGCCAGCAGACAGGAAGGGCGGCCCCAGCATTTT.

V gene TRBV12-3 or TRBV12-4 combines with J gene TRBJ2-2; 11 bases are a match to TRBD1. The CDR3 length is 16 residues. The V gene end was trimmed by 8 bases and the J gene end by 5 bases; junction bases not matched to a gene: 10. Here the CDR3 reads CASSASGTGGTGELFF. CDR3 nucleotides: TGTGCCAGCTCTGCTTCCGGGACAGGGGGGACCGGGGAGCTGTTTTTT.

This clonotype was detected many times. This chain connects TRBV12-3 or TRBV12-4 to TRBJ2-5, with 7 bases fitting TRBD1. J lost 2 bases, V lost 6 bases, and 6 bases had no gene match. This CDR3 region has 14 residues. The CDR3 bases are TGTGCCAGCAGAGGACAGGCGTCTCAAGAGACCCAGTACTTC. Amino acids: CASRGQASQETQYF.

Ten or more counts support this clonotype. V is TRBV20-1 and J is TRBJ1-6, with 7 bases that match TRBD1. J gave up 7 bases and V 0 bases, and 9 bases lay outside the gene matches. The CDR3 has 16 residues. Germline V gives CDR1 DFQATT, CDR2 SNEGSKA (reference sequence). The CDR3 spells CSARDQGQALNSPLHF. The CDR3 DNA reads TGCAGTGCTAGAGATCAAGGACAGGCGCTGAATTCACCCCTCCACTTT.

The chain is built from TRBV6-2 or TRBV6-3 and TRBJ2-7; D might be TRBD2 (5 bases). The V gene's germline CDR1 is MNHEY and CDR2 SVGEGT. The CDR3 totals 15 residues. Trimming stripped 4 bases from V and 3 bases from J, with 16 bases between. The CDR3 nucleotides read TGTGCCAGCAGTTTTGGGCCAACGGGGTTCTACGAGCAGTACTTC. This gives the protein CASSFGPTGFYEQYF.

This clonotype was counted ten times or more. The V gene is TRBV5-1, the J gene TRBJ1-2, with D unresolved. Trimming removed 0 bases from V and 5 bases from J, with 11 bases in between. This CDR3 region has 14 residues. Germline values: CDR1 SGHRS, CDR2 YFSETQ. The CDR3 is CASSLASHEYGYTF. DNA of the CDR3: TGCGCCAGCAGCTTGGCGAGTCACGAGTATGGCTACACCTTC.

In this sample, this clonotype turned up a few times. CDR3 bases: TGTGCCAGTATCAATAGGGCGGGGAACACTGAAGCTTTCTTT. Translating it yields CASINRAGNTEAFF. V usage is TRBV19 and J usage is TRBJ1-1; D remains ambiguous. The germline V gene has CDR1 LNHDA and CDR2 SQIVND (reference sequence). This CDR3 comprises 14 residues. The V and J ends lost 7 bases and 1 base respectively, with 13 bases between them. The full variable domain, completed using reference TRBV19 and TRBJ1-1, is DGGITQSPKYLFRKEGQNVTLSCEQNLNHDAMYWYRQDPGQGLRLIYYSQIVNDFQKGDIAEGYSVSREKKESFPLTVTSAQKNPTAFYLCASINRAGNTEAFFGQGTRLTVV.

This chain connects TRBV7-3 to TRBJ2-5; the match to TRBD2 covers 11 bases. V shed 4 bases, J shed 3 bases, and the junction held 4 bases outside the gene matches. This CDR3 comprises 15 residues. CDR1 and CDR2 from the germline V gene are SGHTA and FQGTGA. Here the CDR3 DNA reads TGTGCCAGCAGCTCCTCGACTAGCGGGAAAGAGACCCAGTACTTC. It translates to CASSSSTSGKETQYF.